These 7 T cell receptor beta chains came from one sample sequenced in a study of vaccination effects on CD4 cells after COVID-19. Scientists isolated CD4+ T cells after an approximately 10-day culture period ended. These receptors are not linked to any known antigen. Generated by immunoSEQ multiplex PCR, the TCRdb table keeps only in-frame clones and is missing some. The table lists tens of thousands of clones, 73% of them singletons, with about 11% in the top ten. The material sequenced was CD4+ T cells from PBMCs cultured without peptide, taken before COVID-19 vaccination. The receptors originated from a human donor who received a COVID-19 vaccine.

The chain joins TRBV12-3 or TRBV12-4 to TRBJ1-2; D remains ambiguous. The CDR3 contains 13 residues. Deletions cut 4 bases from V and 2 bases from J, with 8 bases between. The CDR3 coding sequence is TGTGCCAGCAGTTCCGTCCGAAACTATGGCTACACCTTC. This gives the protein CASSSVRNYGYTF.

This chain connects TRBV19 to TRBJ2-2, with no clear D. Trimming pared 4 bases from V and 3 bases from J, leaving 12 bases between. This CDR3 is 15 amino acids long. Looked up from germline, CDR1 is LNHDA and CDR2 is SQIVND (reference sequence). The CDR3 loop is CASSTPGFYTGELFF. CDR3 nucleotides: TGTGCCAGTAGTACACCAGGTTTTTACACCGGGGAGCTGTTTTTT.

Here the CDR3 reads CSASGSPRQFF. DNA for the CDR3: TGCAGTGCTAGCGGCTCCCCTAGGCAGTTCTTC. This chain uses TRBV20-1 with TRBJ2-1; D ambiguous. Trimming stripped 3 bases from V and 12 bases from J, with 12 bases between. CDR1 and CDR2 (germline): DFQATT, SNEGSKA (reference sequence). CDR3 length: 11 amino acids.

This chain connects TRBV19 to TRBJ1-1; D not certain. This CDR3 is built from 13 residues. V lost 6 bases, J lost 5 bases, and 13 bases lay in between. From germline, CDR1 is LNHDA and CDR2 SQIVND (reference sequence). The CDR3 DNA reads TGTGCCAGTAGAAAGGACGATATGACTGAAGCTTTCTTT. Protein product: CASRKDDMTEAFF.

This clone has only a few counts. The chain couples TRBV11-2 to TRBJ1-2; the match to TRBD1 covers 7 bases. This CDR3 comprises 16 residues. Unmatched junction bases numbered 10, after V lost 2 bases and J lost 4 bases. Germline values: CDR1 SGHAT, CDR2 FQNNGV. The CDR3 is CASSLHTGTAGYGYTF. CDR3 DNA: TGTGCCAGCAGCTTACACACCGGGACAGCGGGCTATGGCTACACCTTC.

The chain is built from TRBV3-1 (or the pseudogene TRBV3-2) and TRBJ2-2; 8 positions match TRBD2. The CDR3 spans 14 residues. The germline V gene has CDR1 LGHDT and CDR2 YNNKEL (reference sequence). J gave up 7 bases and V 4 bases, and 5 bases lay outside the gene matches. DNA of the CDR3: TGTGCCAGCAGCCGGCTGAGCGGGGGCGGGGAGCTGTTTTTT. Protein product: CASSRLSGGGELFF.

The rearrangement joins TRBV4-1 to TRBJ2-1; 9 bases agree with TRBD2. The CDR3 runs 14 residues. V lost 8 bases to trimming and J lost 7 bases; unmatched junction nucleotides: 9. Germline CDR1 MGHRA, CDR2 YSYEKL. CDR3 bases: TGCGCCAGCGAGCGGTCTAGCGGGATGAATGAGCAGTTCTTC. Amino acids: CASERSSGMNEQFF.